Each of the 23 T cell receptor beta chains below was sequenced from the same sample in a study of control samples from healthy donors and cancer patients. Only in-frame clones appear in the TCRdb table, and some are missing; sequencing was by immunoSEQ multiplex PCR. Of 150,000 or so clones detected, approximately 90% appear once; the ten largest clones hold 2% to 3%. Sequenced: blood. Receptors were obtained from a man aged 35 to 55 in good health.

The V and J genes are TRBV6-1 and TRBJ1-6, with 7 positions matching TRBD1. This CDR3 region has 15 residues. Germline V lookup: CDR1 MNHNS, CDR2 SASEGT. With V trimmed by 0 bases and J by 6 bases, 2 bases remained unmatched. The DNA of the CDR3 is TGTGCCAGCAGTGAAGCAACAGGGGCTAATTCACCCCTCCACTTT. Encoded protein: CASSEATGANSPLHF.

CDR3 sequence (DNA): TGTGCCAGCAGCTTAGGACGGGGGGGATACGAGCAGTACTTC. Protein: CASSLGRGGYEQYF. The rearrangement uses TRBV11-2 and TRBJ2-7, with 8 nucleotides matching TRBD2. V shed 1 base and J 4 bases; nucleotides not matched to a gene: 3. In germline, CDR1 is SGHAT, CDR2 FQNNGV. The CDR3 runs 14 residues.

The chain has TRBV7-3 and TRBJ2-1; the match to TRBD2 covers 8 bases. The CDR3 loop spans 13 amino acids. The trim removed 5 bases at V and 9 bases at J, leaving 6 bases unmatched. Germline V gene sequence: CDR1 SGHTA, CDR2 FQGTGA. The CDR3 sequence is CASSADGRGEQFF. The CDR3, as DNA: TGTGCCAGCAGCGCCGACGGGAGGGGTGAGCAGTTCTTC. Combining the CDR3 with reference TRBV7-3 and TRBJ2-1 gives the whole variable domain GAGVSQTPSNKVTEKGKYVELRCDPISGHTALYWYRQSLGQGPEFLIYFQGTGAADDSGLPNDRFFAVRPEGSVSTLKIQRTERGDSAVYLCASSADGRGEQFFGPGTRLTVL.

This clone was detected only a few times. The chain links TRBV5-5 to TRBJ2-1; TRBD2 aligns across 11 bases. V shed 1 base and J 9 bases; nucleotides not matched to a gene: 9. Germline CDR1 reads SGHKS; CDR2 reads YYEKEE (reference sequence). The CDR3 extends over 16 amino acids. The CDR3 reads CASSLYLAGGPGEQFF. The CDR3 nucleotides read TGTGCCAGCAGCTTGTATTTAGCGGGGGGGCCGGGTGAGCAGTTCTTC.

The V and J genes are TRBV4-1 and TRBJ1-6; D is unclear. V was cut by 10 bases and J by 5 bases, with 12 bases left in between. CDR1 MGHRA and CDR2 YSYEKL come from the germline V gene. The CDR3 spans 13 residues. The CDR3 nucleotides read TGCGCCACCCGAGGACTGAATAATTCACCCCTCCACTTT. Protein sequence: CATRGLNNSPLHF.

This clone was seen once. Written as DNA, the CDR3 is TGTGCCAGCAGTACCAACCGACTAGCGGGGTTCTACGAGCAGTACTTC. It yields the protein CASSTNRLAGFYEQYF. This chain joins TRBV28 and TRBJ2-7; TRBD2 agrees at 11 bases. With 5 bases clipped from V and 3 bases from J, the junction kept 9 bases outside the gene matches. The CDR3 loop spans 16 amino acids. Germline lookup yields CDR1 MDHEN and CDR2 SYDVKM.

The rearrangement uses TRBV9 and TRBJ1-3; D is uncertain. V was cut by 0 bases and J by 3 bases, with 13 bases left in between. Germline V lookup: CDR1 SGDLS, CDR2 YYNGEE. The CDR3 has 16 amino acids. CDR3 sequence: CASSVAPFTGGNTIYF. CDR3 coding DNA: TGTGCCAGCAGCGTAGCTCCGTTTACCGGTGGAAACACCATATATTTT.

This chain links TRBV5-1 with TRBJ2-2; 11 positions agree with TRBD2. The CDR3 covers 17 residues. V lost 0 bases and J lost 4; bases outside the gene matches: 5. From germline, CDR1 is SGHRS and CDR2 YFSETQ. The CDR3 sequence: CASSLDLAGGPTGELFF. The CDR3 DNA is TGCGCCAGCAGCTTGGACCTAGCGGGGGGACCCACCGGGGAGCTGTTTTTT. The whole variable domain, filled in from reference TRBV5-1 and TRBJ2-2, reads KAGVTQTPRYLIKTRGQQVTLSCSPISGHRSVSWYQQTPGQGLQFLFEYFSETQRNKGNFPGRFSGRQFSNSRSEMNVSTLELGDSALYLCASSLDLAGGPTGELFFGEGSRLTVL.

This chain uses TRBV27 with TRBJ1-2; D is uncertain. The CDR3 has 13 amino acids. Germline loops: CDR1 MNHEY, CDR2 SMNVEV (reference sequence). V was trimmed by 8 bases and J by 4 bases, leaving 14 bases between them. CDR3 sequence reads: CASGRPDGYGYTF. For the CDR3, the DNA is TGTGCCAGCGGACGGCCGGACGGCTATGGCTACACCTTC.

The CDR3 bases are TGTGCCAGTAGTATAGATCTGGGGGCAGGGAATCAGCCCCAGCATTTT. Encoded protein: CASSIDLGAGNQPQHF. The chain couples TRBV19 to TRBJ1-5, with TRBD1 as a possible D gene (6 bases). The germline gives CDR1 LNHDA, CDR2 SQIVND (reference sequence). V lost 0 bases to trimming and J lost 4 bases, with 13 bases between them. The CDR3 extends over 16 amino acids. Complete variable domain (other parts from reference TRBV19 and TRBJ1-5): DGGITQSPKYLFRKEGQNVTLSCEQNLNHDAMYWYRQDPGQGLRLIYYSQIVNDFQKGDIAEGYSVSREKKESFPLTVTSAQKNPTAFYLCASSIDLGAGNQPQHFGDGTRLSIL.

The chain is built from TRBV12-3 or TRBV12-4 and TRBJ2-1; no definite D call. V was trimmed by 8 bases and J by 8 bases, leaving 16 bases between them. The CDR3 is 13 amino acids. The CDR3, as DNA: TGTGCCAGCGCTATTCCGGTCGCGGATGAGCAGTTCTTC. The encoded protein is CASAIPVADEQFF.

The chain combines TRBV6-5 with TRBJ1-5, with TRBD1 matching 8 bases. CDR1 is MNHEY and CDR2 is SVGAGI in the germline V gene. This CDR3 has 13 residues. V was pared by 7 bases and J by 5 bases, with 4 bases of the junction left unmatched. The CDR3 DNA sequence: TGTGCCAGCAACTCGGACAGGGATCAGCCCCAGCATTTT. This gives the protein CASNSDRDQPQHF.

This clone was observed a few times. This chain uses TRBV18 with TRBJ2-1, with TRBD1 matching over 9 bases. The CDR3 spans 14 residues. V trimming: 3 bases; J trimming: 8 bases; junction bases outside the gene matches: 5. CDR1 is KGHSH, CDR2 LQKENI, per germline. The DNA for the CDR3 is TGTGCCAGCTCACCTCGGACAGGGGAAGATGAGCAGTTCTTC. Its translation is CASSPRTGEDEQFF.

The V and J genes are TRBV4-2 and TRBJ1-1; D is unresolved. V was clipped by 1 base and J by 5 bases, with 8 bases between them. The CDR3 runs to 13 residues. Per germline, CDR1 LGHNA and CDR2 YNFKEQ. CDR3: CASSQGVSTEAFF. CDR3 DNA sequence: TGTGCCAGCAGCCAAGGGGTTTCGACTGAAGCTTTCTTT.

The chain has TRBV5-4 and TRBJ2-1; 9 bases fit TRBD2. Germline loops: CDR1 SGHNT, CDR2 YYREEE (reference sequence). V was clipped by 4 bases and J by 8 bases; unmatched bases: 7. The CDR3 has 14 residues. CDR3 sequence: CASSARTSAYEQFF. Written as DNA, the CDR3 is TGTGCCAGCAGCGCCCGGACTAGCGCCTATGAGCAGTTCTTC.

In this sample, this clone turned up once. The chain links TRBV4-1 to TRBJ2-7; 8 bases line up with TRBD1. V was pared by 1 base and J by 4 bases, with 9 bases of the junction left unmatched. Germline CDR1 reads MGHRA; CDR2 reads YSYEKL. The CDR3 totals 16 residues. The CDR3 DNA reads TGCGCCAGCAGCCAAGCGATCGGGACAGGACCGTACGAGCAGTACTTC. As protein: CASSQAIGTGPYEQYF.

The CDR3 DNA is TGTGCCAGCAGCTTATTCTACAGGTCCCAAGAGACCCAGTACTTC. This encodes CASSLFYRSQETQYF. The V gene is TRBV7-8, the J gene TRBJ2-5, with D possibly TRBD1 on 5 matching bases. The CDR3 runs to 15 residues. The V end was cut by 2 bases, the J end by 1 base, with 11 bases between. Germline CDR1 is SGHVS and CDR2 is FQNEAQ.

V is TRBV27 and J is TRBJ1-5; no clear D gene. Trimming cost V 3 bases and J 4 bases, with 7 bases left between them. From germline, CDR1 is MNHEY and CDR2 SMNVEV (reference sequence). The CDR3 contains 13 residues. DNA for the CDR3: TGTGCCAGCAGTTTCGGCCGGAATCAGCCCCAGCATTTT. This codes for CASSFGRNQPQHF.

This clone was recorded once. The V call is TRBV9, the J call TRBJ1-2; TRBD1 aligns across 8 bases. This CDR3 region has 15 residues. The germline gives CDR1 SGDLS, CDR2 YYNGEE. V shed 0 bases, J shed 5 bases, and the junction held 6 bases outside the gene matches. In DNA form, the CDR3 reads TGTGCCAGCAGCGTAGGACAGGGGTTATTTTATGGCTACACCTTC. Protein: CASSVGQGLFYGYTF.

This chain joins TRBV18 and TRBJ2-7; D possibly uses TRBD1 or TRBD2 (5 bases each). In germline, CDR1 is KGHSH, CDR2 LQKENI. The CDR3 totals 11 residues. V lost 3 bases and J lost 7, with 7 bases in between. CDR3 sequence reads: CASSPEGEQYF. Here the CDR3 DNA reads TGTGCCAGCTCACCCGAGGGGGAGCAGTACTTC.

This clone appeared a few times. The V gene is TRBV6-5, the J gene TRBJ1-5; 9 bases agree with TRBD1. The ends lost 7 bases at V and 9 bases at J; junction bases unmatched: 10. The CDR3 loop spans 14 amino acids. Looked up from germline, CDR1 is MNHEY and CDR2 is SVGAGI. CDR3 amino acids: CASNAGTGLSPQHF. The CDR3 DNA reads TGTGCCAGCAACGCCGGGACAGGGCTCTCGCCCCAGCATTTT.

The CDR3 protein is CASSLSVAGGGYGYTF. In DNA form, the CDR3 reads TGTGCCAGCAGCCTAAGTGTGGCAGGGGGCGGCTATGGCTACACCTTC. The chain employs TRBV7-8 and TRBJ1-2; TRBD1 matches 8 bases. In germline, CDR1 is SGHVS, CDR2 FQNEAQ. V trimming: 5 bases; J trimming: 4 bases; junction bases outside the gene matches: 12. The CDR3 has 16 amino acids. The full variable domain, rest sourced from reference TRBV7-8 and TRBJ1-2, is GAGVSQSPRYKVAKRGQDVALRCDPISGHVSLFWYQQALGQGPEFLTYFQNEAQLDKSGLPSDRFFAERPEGSVSTLKIQRTQQEDSAVYLCASSLSVAGGGYGYTFGSGTRLTVV.

The CDR3 sequence: CASSQQGASNQPQHF. For the CDR3, the DNA is TGTGCCAGCAGCCAACAGGGGGCGAGCAATCAGCCCCAGCATTTT. The chain combines TRBV3-1 (or the pseudogene TRBV3-2) with TRBJ1-5; 8 nucleotides line up with TRBD1. With 2 bases clipped from V and 1 base from J, the junction kept 1 base outside the gene matches. The germline V gene has CDR1 LGHDT and CDR2 YNNKEL (reference sequence). CDR3 size: 15 residues.